This T cell receptor beta chain was identified during a study of human T cells and chemical hapten exposure (dated by TCRdb to about 2021). Regarding the research as a whole: Libraries were pooled for sequencing, and variation in per-sample TCR yields was attributed mainly to small differences in library volumes within the pool. In alopecia patients, the study followed how the peripheral blood TCR repertoire changed in vivo over primary and secondary sensitization to diphenylcyclopropenone (DPC), a hapten. Each blood RNA sample was used to sequence both TCR alpha and TCR beta chains.

Beyond this particular receptor, the publication reports: Repeated subsampling changed both the strength of the expansion versus patch-test correlation and the threshold at which the correlation became significant. No change with DPC sensitization was found in the number of TCRs above 1 in 1000 frequency, and no evidence of global repertoire structure alterations was found.

The CDR1 and CDR2 encoded by the germline V gene are SGHTA and FQGNSA. V and J are truncated by 4 bases and 11 bases respectively, leaving an intervening sequence of 14 bases. From the cysteine through the phenylalanine, the CDR3 covers 12 amino acids. Only the CDR3 portion is preserved as DNA: 36 bases, with reading frame beginning at the first base. This specimen's time point label, per the study, means: healthy volunteer bleed at 2 weeks. Total RNA was extracted from unfractionated whole blood that had been collected in Tempus Blood RNA tubes. A few healthy volunteers were used as TCR sequencing controls and were bled at day 0, 2 weeks and 6 weeks. The library relied on RACE. Instrument on record: NextSeq 500. During library preparation, unique molecular identifiers were attached to individual cDNA molecules so that TCRs could be counted in a quantitative, reproducible way. As for the original processing: Samples had a median of approximately 96,000 TCRs, with a range from about 23,224 to 700,000. The Decombinator software suite was used to annotate V, J and CDR3 in the TCR reads. For the PS versus PT1 abundance plots, all samples were subsampled to the same number of TCRs (28,000). TCRs were defined as expanded if absent before sensitization and observed at least eight times at the 2-week time point. Using fastp trimming at Q25 and MiXCR clonotype assembly, TCRdb reanalyzed the public sequencing data and kept in-frame beta chains. Each CDR3 protein appears once, grouped with its most common genes and DNA. In this record, the V and J calls reflect TCRdb's handling and not the investigators' own analysis. The sample has about 50,000 distinct CDR3 sequences on record, about 3.9% of them singletons. Of the sample, roughly 1.7% falls within the top ten clones.

This clonotype was observed at least ten times. Its antigen specificity is not known. No quality values exist for individual bases; no much larger clone is one base distant. Specimen: whole blood. The chain couples TRBV7-2 to TRBJ1-1, and the D gene may be TRBD1, 5 bases matching. This receptor was taken from a female donor in good health. Some clones in this sample may be carry-over from other donors' samples. Here is the DNA: TGTGCCAGCAGCTCCAGGGTTCTGCAGGCTTTCTTT. This gives the protein CASSSRVLQAFF.